These 27 T cell receptor beta chains share one sample of origin, sequenced in a study of glioma-infiltrating T cells. Amplification of TCR alpha and beta CDR3 regions from RNA used iRepertoire nested multiplex PCR. TCRdb itself ran the multiplex PCR reads through MiXCR, one entry per CDR3 protein. The data hold around 390,000 distinct CDR3 sequences, with 41% observed a single time. Input material: glioma tissue, nonneoplastic brain tissue, or PBMCs (not recorded which). Receptor source: a human donor with low-grade glioma or glioblastoma, undergoing nonglioma brain surgery, or in good health (not recorded which).

The V and J genes are TRBV29-1 and TRBJ2-2; D not certain. The V gene lost 7 bases and the J gene lost 0 bases, with 9 bases spanning the gap. The CDR3 totals 13 residues. Germline CDR1 SQVTM, CDR2 ANQGSEA. CDR3: CSGVESNTGELFF. In DNA, the CDR3 is TGCAGCGGAGTTGAATCGAACACCGGGGAGCTGTTTTTT.

The sample holds many counts of this clonotype. The genes are TRBV6-2 or TRBV6-3 and TRBJ1-2, with 7 bases that match TRBD1. This CDR3 is 13 amino acids long. Germline values: CDR1 MNHEY, CDR2 SVGEGT. The junction had 9 bases not matched to a gene; V was cut back by 6 bases and J by 8 bases. The CDR3 loop reads CASSISGQSGYTF. The CDR3 DNA follows: TGTGCCAGCAGCATCTCGGGACAGAGCGGCTACACCTTC.

This chain connects TRBV6-1 to TRBJ2-1, with 8 bases fitting TRBD2. J was trimmed by 7 bases and V by 2 bases; bases with no gene match: 4. Germline loops: CDR1 MNHNS, CDR2 SASEGT. The CDR3 loop spans 14 amino acids. The chain's CDR3 is CASSEIAGRNEQFF. The CDR3 bases are TGTGCCAGCAGTGAAATAGCGGGACGGAATGAGCAGTTCTTC.

V is TRBV28 and J is TRBJ1-1; D ambiguous. The CDR3 is made up of 12 amino acids. Germline CDR1 and CDR2: MDHEN and SYDVKM. V lost 5 bases and J lost 5, with 9 bases in between. CDR3 sequence reads: CASSPLSTEAFF. In DNA, the CDR3 is TGTGCCAGCAGTCCCCTCAGTACTGAAGCTTTCTTT. Complete variable domain (other parts from reference TRBV28 and TRBJ1-1): DVKVTQSSRYLVKRTGEKVFLECVQDMDHENMFWYRQDPGLGLRLIYFSYDVKMKEKGDIPEGYSVSREKKERFSLILESASTNQTSMYLCASSPLSTEAFFGQGTRLTVV.

In its sample, this clonotype was seen many times. The chain combines TRBV28 with TRBJ1-1; D not resolved. The CDR3 has 13 amino acids. Trimming pared 5 bases from V and 7 bases from J, leaving 14 bases between. Germline V CDR1 and CDR2: MDHEN, SYDVKM. The CDR3 nucleotides are TGTGCCAGCAGTCCTCAGGCGGTGGTTGAAGCTTTCTTT. Amino acid sequence: CASSPQAVVEAFF.

The chain carries TRBV7-2 and TRBJ2-7; a weak D match, TRBD2 (6 bases). The germline V and J ends were trimmed by 1 base and 3 bases, with 13 bases remaining between them. Germline CDR1 SGHTA, CDR2 FQGNSA. This CDR3 has 15 residues. The CDR3 spells CASSLDGGSHYEQYF. CDR3 in DNA: TGTGCCAGCAGCTTAGATGGGGGGTCTCACTACGAGCAGTACTTC.

About this clonotype itself: At one end the junction does not follow the germline gene, possibly because of a read error. The CDR3 is CGATENTEAFF. The DNA for the CDR3 is TGCGGTGCTACAGAGAACACTGAAGCTTTCTTT. The rearrangement links TRBV20-1 to TRBJ1-1, with D uncertain. Germline loops: CDR1 DFQATT, CDR2 SNEGSKA (reference sequence). The CDR3 loop spans 11 amino acids.

The chain employs TRBV28 and TRBJ2-4, with 8 bases fitting TRBD2. The germline CDR1 and CDR2 sequences are MDHEN and SYDVKM. V was pared by 2 bases and J by 6 bases, with 12 bases of the junction left unmatched. This CDR3 is built from 17 residues. CDR3 sequence: CASSLGRRYLAGNIQYF. CDR3 bases: TGTGCCAGCAGTTTAGGGCGAAGGTACCTAGCGGGAAACATTCAGTACTTC.

The chain combines TRBV5-1 with TRBJ1-1; D ambiguous. Germline CDR1 SGHRS, CDR2 YFSETQ. Trimming took 5 bases from V and 5 from J, leaving 16 bases between them. There are 14 residues in the CDR3. CDR3 loop: CASRFEQHQTEAFF. The CDR3 DNA reads as TGCGCCAGCAGATTTGAACAGCACCAAACTGAAGCTTTCTTT.

This clonotype was observed at least ten times. This chain links TRBV6-2 or TRBV6-3 with TRBJ1-2; D remains ambiguous. The CDR3 is 14 residues long. Germline assignment: CDR1 MNHEY and CDR2 SVGEGT. Trimming removed 6 bases from V and 0 bases from J, with 11 bases in between. The CDR3 loop reads CASRTDGSNYGYTF. The DNA of the CDR3 is TGTGCCAGCAGAACTGACGGGTCTAACTATGGCTACACCTTC.

The rearrangement links TRBV7-3 to TRBJ2-1; the D is unclear. Looked up from germline, CDR1 is SGHTA and CDR2 is FQGTGA. This CDR3 is 16 amino acids long. Trimming shortened V by 0 bases and J by 0 bases, and 9 bases separated the two germline ends. The chain's CDR3 is CASSLTPQSSYNEQFF. The CDR3 coding sequence is TGTGCCAGCAGCTTAACCCCCCAGAGCTCCTACAATGAGCAGTTCTTC.

A remark on this clonotype: A much larger clone differs from this one at a single base, so this may be a read error. The gene calls are TRBV15 and TRBJ1-1; 8 nucleotides match TRBD1. This CDR3 is built from 18 residues. Germline CDR1 reads LNHNV; CDR2 reads YYDKDF (reference sequence). With 0 bases clipped from V and 6 bases from J, the junction kept 15 bases outside the gene matches. This chain's CDR3 is CATSRDVQQGGRSPEAFF. The CDR3 bases are TGTGCCACCAGCAGAGATGTTCAACAGGGGGGGCGGAGTCCTGAAGCTTTCTTT.

A remark on this clonotype: Its ends do not fully match the called genes, so a read error is possible. The rearrangement uses TRBV4-3 and TRBJ2-1; 12 positions match TRBD2. Germline-derived CDR1 and CDR2 are LGHNA and YSLEER. CDR3 length: 15 residues. Here the CDR3 reads CANSQPGLAGSVQFF. DNA of the CDR3: TGCGCCAACAGCCAACCCGGACTAGCGGGATCAGTGCAGTTCTTC.

V and J are TRBV7-3 and TRBJ2-1; 11 positions agree with TRBD2. V lost 0 bases to trimming and J lost 5 bases; unmatched junction nucleotides: 6. CDR3 length: 17 amino acids. Looked up from germline, CDR1 is SGHTA and CDR2 is FQGTGA. The CDR3 here is CASSLTAGTSGDNEQFF. In nucleotides, the CDR3 is TGTGCCAGCAGCTTAACGGCGGGGACTAGCGGTGACAATGAGCAGTTCTTC.

Remarks on this clonotype: This could be a read error, since a much larger clone is one nucleotide away. This chain joins TRBV6-1 and TRBJ2-2, with 9 bases fitting TRBD2. V dropped 2 bases and J dropped 2; count of bases not matched to a gene: 3. There are 16 residues in the CDR3. The germline CDR1 and CDR2 sequences are MNHNS and SASEGT. CDR3 protein: CASSESGTSNTGELFF. DNA of the CDR3: TGTGCCAGCAGTGAATCCGGGACTAGCAACACCGGGGAGCTGTTTTTT.

Comments on this clonotype: A much more abundant neighbour one base away suggests this may be a read error. The rearrangement links TRBV20-1 to TRBJ1-5; D not resolved. The CDR3 consists of 12 residues. Germline lookup yields CDR1 DFQATT and CDR2 SNEGSKA (reference sequence). The V and J ends lost 2 bases and 8 bases respectively, with 10 bases between them. DNA for the CDR3: TGCAGTGCTAGACGGGGTTCAGAGCCCCAGCATTTT. Translation gives CSARRGSEPQHF.

With respect to this clonotype: Just one base apart from a much larger clone, this may be a read error. V usage is TRBV7-9 and J usage is TRBJ1-2; 9 bases fit TRBD1. Germline assignment: CDR1 SEHNR and CDR2 FQNEAQ (reference sequence). The trim removed 6 bases at V and 7 bases at J, leaving 6 bases unmatched. The CDR3 covers 13 residues. As DNA, the CDR3 is TGTGCCAGCAGTTGGACAGGGGACTGTGGCTACACCTTC. Its protein product is CASSWTGDCGYTF.

The V gene is TRBV2, the J gene TRBJ1-6; 11 positions match TRBD1. The V gene end was trimmed by 4 bases and the J gene end by 14 bases; junction bases not matched to a gene: 10. Germline values: CDR1 SNHLY, CDR2 FYNNEI. The CDR3 length is 15 residues. The CDR3 DNA sequence: TGTGCCAGCAGTGCCTATGGACAGGGGGCTGATTCCCTCCACTTT. Amino acid sequence: CASSAYGQGADSLHF. Based on the CDR3 plus reference TRBV2 and TRBJ1-6, the full variable domain is EPEVTQTPSHQVTQMGQEVILRCVPISNHLYFYWYRQILGQKVEFLVSFYNNEISEKSEIFDDQFSVERPDGSNFTLKIRSTKLEDSAMYFCASSAYGQGADSLHFGNGTRLTVT.

This chain connects TRBV7-9 to TRBJ2-6; 11 positions match TRBD2. CDR1 is SEHNR and CDR2 is FQNEAQ in the germline V gene (reference sequence). This CDR3 region has 22 residues. After removal of 6 bases from V and 0 bases from J, the junction contained 19 bases not matched to a gene. The CDR3 region has the DNA TGTGCCAGCAGTACAGGGCTAGCGGGAGGTAGAGTGAAGGCCTCTGGGGCCAACGTCCTGACTTTC. Protein: CASSTGLAGGRVKASGANVLTF.

This clonotype has just a few counts. The chain links TRBV20-1 to TRBJ1-5; D uncertain. CDR1 and CDR2 (germline): DFQATT, SNEGSKA (reference sequence). This CDR3 comprises 15 residues. V lost 1 base and J lost 6, with 16 bases in between. The CDR3 bases are TGCAGTGCTAGAGGCCGCGGTATGTCTAGTCAGCCCCAGCATTTT. This gives the protein CSARGRGMSSQPQHF.

This clonotype was recorded once. An end of the junction does not agree with germline; a read error may underlie this. The rearrangement joins TRBV27 to TRBJ1-4, with a tentative D call TRBD1 (6 bases). Germline values: CDR1 MNHEY, CDR2 SMNVEV (reference sequence). There are 16 residues in the CDR3. The CDR3 sequence: CASSSYPGAFNKKLFF. CDR3 nucleotide sequence: TGTGCCAGCAGTTCGTACCCGGGGGCCTTTAATAAAAAACTGTTTTTT.

Ten or more counts support this clonotype. This chain connects TRBV27 to TRBJ1-5, with D maybe TRBD1 (5 bases). The CDR3 has 16 amino acids. Deletions cut 4 bases from V and 0 bases from J, with 13 bases between. Per the germline V gene, CDR1 is MNHEY and CDR2 is SMNVEV (reference sequence). The CDR3 sequence is CASSSSGAVSNQPQHF. Written as DNA, the CDR3 is TGTGCCAGCAGTTCCTCTGGGGCGGTTAGCAATCAGCCCCAGCATTTT.

This chain connects TRBV20-1 to TRBJ2-7, with D perhaps matching TRBD2 (6 bases). The germline CDR1 and CDR2 sequences are DFQATT and SNEGSKA (reference sequence). The CDR3 has 14 amino acids. Trimming removed 1 base at V and 7 bases at J, with 17 bases between. The CDR3 loop reads CSARGGLLRGEQYF. The CDR3 DNA reads TGCAGTGCTAGAGGGGGACTTCTGAGAGGGGAGCAGTACTTC.

CDR3 bases: TGCAGCGTTTACCGGGATTTGAGAAGCACTGAAGCTTTCTTT. As protein: CSVYRDLRSTEAFF. The rearrangement uses TRBV29-1 and TRBJ1-1; no clear D. V lost 5 bases to trimming and J lost 4 bases, with 17 bases between them. The germline CDR1 and CDR2 sequences are SQVTM and ANQGSEA. This CDR3 has 14 amino acids.

A remark on this clonotype: Germline is not matched at one junction end, which may reflect a read error. The chain uses TRBV7-2 and TRBJ2-5, with unresolved D. The CDR3 totals 14 residues. The V gene's germline CDR1 is SGHTA and CDR2 FQGNSA. CDR3 coding DNA: TGTGCCAGCAGCTTAGGGGCAGGCCAAGAGACCGAGTACTTC. Residues: CASSLGAGQETEYF.

Worth noting for this clonotype: The CDR3 does not end in the conserved phenylalanine or tryptophan, so this is likely a read error. It is unclear where the CDR3 begins or ends on the DNA, so no DNA is shown, and the CDR3 is as TCRdb lists it. The genes are TRBV25-1 and TRBJ2-3; whether TRBD2, the table's D call, matches the DNA was not checked. In germline, CDR1 is MGHDK, CDR2 SYGVNS. The CDR3 contains 14 residues when both ends are counted. The CDR3 loop is CASSESGRRGTQYL.

The chain carries TRBV18 and TRBJ2-1, with TRBD1 matching over 8 bases. CDR1 KGHSH and CDR2 LQKENI come from the germline V gene. This CDR3 region has 14 residues. J was trimmed by 8 bases and V by 5 bases; bases with no gene match: 8. CDR3 DNA: TGTGCCAGCTCAACCAGGACAGGGCGGGATGAGCAGTTCTTC. Translation gives CASSTRTGRDEQFF.